This is a list of T cell receptor beta chains from one sample in a study of T-cell memory formation after mild COVID-19. MiXCR was run by TCRdb on the 5' RACE reads, yielding one entry per CDR3 protein. This table holds 92,000 or so distinct CDR3 sequences, around an eighth found once. The specimen sequenced was PBMCs or a T cell subset sorted from them (not recorded which). The receptors here all came from an adult woman who had mild COVID-19 (a few samples of this study predate the infection). Cell type and time point are not known. Each CDR3 is given with its conserved first and last residue. D genes are given only for firm matches. Clone size is shown for a subset of rows, as once, few, many or a class of expanded clone.

j_call: TRBJ2-7; d_call: TRBD2; v_call: TRBV11-2; clone_size: few; cdr3_aa: CASSPSGRAPYEQYF; cdr3_nt: TGTGCCAGCAGCCCTAGCGGGAGGGCACCCTACGAGCAGTACTTC
j_call: TRBJ2-3; d_call: NA; v_call: TRBV7-8; clone_size: many; cdr3_aa: CASSLAEATDTQYF; cdr3_nt: TGTGCCAGCAGCTTAGCAGAGGCCACAGATACGCAGTATTTT
j_call: TRBJ2-7; d_call: NA; v_call: TRBV9; clone_size: few; cdr3_aa: CASSVVGTPSEEQYF; cdr3_nt: TGTGCCAGCAGCGTAGTGGGGACTCCCTCTGAGGAGCAGTACTTC
j_call: TRBJ1-2; d_call: NA; v_call: TRBV6-2/TRBV6-3; clone_size: many; cdr3_aa: CASSYVSGNAYGYTF; cdr3_nt: TGTGCCAGCAGTTACGTGTCAGGGAACGCCTATGGCTACACCTTC
j_call: TRBJ2-3; d_call: NA; v_call: TRBV7-6; clone_size: few; cdr3_aa: CASSRGRDSSTDTQYF; cdr3_nt: TGTGCCAGCAGCCGGGGGCGGGATTCTAGCACAGATACGCAGTATTTT
j_call: TRBJ2-7; d_call: TRBD2; v_call: TRBV6-6; clone_size: many; cdr3_aa: CASSSLTKRESSYEQYF; cdr3_nt: TGTGCCAGCAGTTCCCTGACTAAGCGGGAGTCCTCCTACGAGCAGTACTTC
j_call: TRBJ2-1; d_call: NA; v_call: TRBV4-3; clone_size: NA; cdr3_aa: CASSQDSVSGLSYNEQFF; cdr3_nt: TGCGCCAGCAGCCAAGATAGCGTCAGCGGCCTATCCTACAATGAGCAGTTCTTC
j_call: TRBJ2-3; d_call: NA; v_call: TRBV29-1; clone_size: NA; cdr3_aa: CSVEGLADTDTQYF; cdr3_nt: TGCAGCGTTGAGGGCCTAGCAGATACAGATACGCAGTATTTT
j_call: TRBJ1-6; d_call: NA; v_call: TRBV19; clone_size: few; cdr3_aa: CASSLDSGGWDNSPLHF; cdr3_nt: TGTGCCAGTAGTCTAGATTCCGGGGGCTGGGATAATTCACCCCTCCACTTT
j_call: TRBJ2-7; d_call: NA; v_call: TRBV19; clone_size: NA; cdr3_aa: CASMGGADSYEQYF; cdr3_nt: TGTGCCAGTATGGGGGGGGCGGATTCCTACGAGCAGTACTTC
j_call: TRBJ2-1; d_call: NA; v_call: TRBV20-1; clone_size: NA; cdr3_aa: CSARDWDHLYEQFF; cdr3_nt: TGCAGTGCTAGAGATTGGGACCACTTGTATGAGCAGTTCTTC
j_call: TRBJ2-7; d_call: NA; v_call: TRBV13; clone_size: NA; cdr3_aa: CASSLATYPRSYEQYF; cdr3_nt: TGTGCCAGCAGCTTAGCGACCTATCCCCGCTCCTACGAGCAGTACTTC
j_call: TRBJ2-1; d_call: NA; v_call: TRBV29-1; clone_size: many; cdr3_aa: CSVHRASYNEQFF; cdr3_nt: TGCAGCGTTCACAGAGCTTCATACAATGAGCAGTTCTTC
j_call: TRBJ2-5; d_call: NA; v_call: TRBV3-1; clone_size: NA; cdr3_aa: CASSQKFGAETQYF; cdr3_nt: TGTGCCAGCAGCCAAAAGTTTGGGGCGGAGACCCAGTACTTC
j_call: TRBJ1-5; d_call: NA; v_call: TRBV12-3/TRBV12-4; clone_size: few; cdr3_aa: CASTQWDQPQHF; cdr3_nt: TGTGCCAGCACACAGTGGGATCAGCCCCAGCATTTT
j_call: TRBJ2-5; d_call: TRBD2; v_call: TRBV24-1; clone_size: once; cdr3_aa: CATSGLERGETQYF; cdr3_nt: TGTGCCACCTCGGGACTAGAGAGGGGGGAGACCCAGTACTTC
j_call: TRBJ2-7; d_call: NA; v_call: TRBV27; clone_size: NA; cdr3_aa: CASSSTRQGGSYEQYF; cdr3_nt: TGTGCCAGCAGTTCCACCAGACAGGGAGGTTCCTACGAGCAGTACTTC
j_call: TRBJ2-7; d_call: NA; v_call: TRBV3-1; clone_size: NA; cdr3_aa: CASSQGELTYEQYF; cdr3_nt: TGTGCCAGCAGCCAGGGCGAGTTAACCTACGAGCAGTACTTC
j_call: TRBJ2-7; d_call: NA; v_call: TRBV4-3; clone_size: many; cdr3_aa: CASSQAEGHYEQYF; cdr3_nt: TGCGCCAGCAGCCAAGCTGAGGGGCACTACGAGCAGTACTTC
j_call: TRBJ2-7; d_call: NA; v_call: TRBV7-9; clone_size: NA; cdr3_aa: CASSPGLTYEQYF; cdr3_nt: TGTGCCAGCAGCCCGGGACTTACCTACGAGCAGTACTTC
j_call: TRBJ2-1; d_call: TRBD1; v_call: TRBV24-1; clone_size: NA; cdr3_aa: CATSDPRGQASSYNEQFF; cdr3_nt: TGTGCCACCAGTGATCCGCGGGGACAGGCGAGCTCCTACAATGAGCAGTTCTTC
j_call: TRBJ2-4; d_call: NA; v_call: TRBV7-2; clone_size: NA; cdr3_aa: CASSLGFKNIQYF; cdr3_nt: TGTGCCAGCAGCTTAGGGTTCAAAAACATTCAGTACTTC
j_call: TRBJ2-1; d_call: TRBD1; v_call: TRBV11-2; clone_size: few; cdr3_aa: CASTPGGRGSYNEQFF; cdr3_nt: TGTGCCAGCACCCCCGGCGGCAGGGGGTCCTACAATGAGCAGTTCTTC
j_call: TRBJ2-7; d_call: TRBD1; v_call: TRBV5-5; clone_size: NA; cdr3_aa: CASRAGTGGTYEQYF; cdr3_nt: TGTGCCAGCAGGGCCGGGACAGGGGGCACATACGAGCAGTACTTC
j_call: TRBJ2-3; d_call: NA; v_call: TRBV12-3/TRBV12-4; clone_size: few; cdr3_aa: CASSSLGARTDTQYF; cdr3_nt: TGTGCCAGCAGTTCTCTTGGGGCCCGCACAGATACGCAGTATTTT
j_call: TRBJ2-1; d_call: TRBD2; v_call: TRBV5-1; clone_size: NA; cdr3_aa: CASSPSGGAGGRIYNEQFF; cdr3_nt: TGCGCCAGCAGCCCCTCCGGAGGAGCGGGGGGGCGGATATACAATGAGCAGTTCTTC